These 10 T cell receptor beta chains originate from one sample sequenced in a study of shared clonotypes between healthy human individuals. Some clones are missing from TCRdb's copy, which holds only in-frame ones; the method was immunoSEQ multiplex PCR. The sample contains roughly 700,000 clones, about 92% of which appear only once. The sequencing input was memory CD8+ T cells from PBMCs. As to subset: CD45RO+ cells pooled with CCR7-negative TemRA cells. The receptors originated from a man between 18 and 29 years old in good health. Some clones in this sample may be carry-over from other donors' samples.

This chain links TRBV7-9 with TRBJ2-3; D is ambiguous. CDR3 size: 12 residues. Germline CDR1 is SEHNR and CDR2 is FQNEAQ (reference sequence). The germline V and J ends were trimmed by 2 bases and 6 bases, with 6 bases remaining between them. CDR3 sequence: CASSLSSDTQYF. CDR3 sequence (DNA): TGTGCCAGCAGCTTATCATCGGATACGCAGTATTTT. Filled out from reference TRBV7-9 and TRBJ2-3, the complete variable domain reads DTGVSQNPRHKITKRGQNVTFRCDPISEHNRLYWYRQTLGQGPEFLTYFQNEAQLEKSRLLSDRFSAERPKGSFSTLEIQRTEQGDSAMYLCASSLSSDTQYFGPGTRLTVL.

The chain employs TRBV28 and TRBJ2-1; D remains unclear. The germline V and J ends were trimmed by 3 bases and 0 bases, with 9 bases remaining between them. Germline loops: CDR1 MDHEN, CDR2 SYDVKM. The CDR3 extends over 15 amino acids. The CDR3 nucleotides read TGTGCCAGCAGTTTTACCAGGAGCTCCTACAATGAGCAGTTCTTC. The encoded protein is CASSFTRSSYNEQFF.

The V and J genes are TRBV2 and TRBJ1-2; maybe TRBD1 (5 bases). Trimming shortened V by 6 bases and J by 5 bases, and 10 bases separated the two germline ends. The CDR3 length is 12 residues. Germline assignment: CDR1 SNHLY and CDR2 FYNNEI. The CDR3 bases are TGTGCCAGCAGACCCGGGGCTTATGGCTACACCTTC. Translating gives CASRPGAYGYTF.

The chain joins TRBV7-9 to TRBJ2-7; D might be TRBD1 or TRBD2, each matching 5 bases. V dropped 5 bases and J dropped 6 bases, with 11 bases sitting between them. Germline V CDR1 and CDR2: SEHNR, FQNEAQ (reference sequence). This CDR3 is 12 amino acids long. The CDR3 DNA reads TGTGCCAGCAGCCGGGGCCCCATCGAGCAGTACTTC. This codes for CASSRGPIEQYF.

This clone was picked up many times. The chain combines TRBV7-6 with TRBJ1-1; 9 bases are shared with TRBD1. The CDR3 runs 15 residues. J was trimmed by 6 bases and V by 0 bases; bases with no gene match: 5. The germline CDR1 and CDR2 sequences are SGHVS and FNYEAQ. The CDR3 DNA reads as TGTGCCAGCAGCTTAGCCGGGACAGGGAGGGCTGAAGCTTTCTTT. It encodes CASSLAGTGRAEAFF.

This chain links TRBV5-4 with TRBJ2-3; 13 nucleotides agree with TRBD2. CDR3 length equals 18 residues. J was trimmed by 1 base and V by 8 bases; bases with no gene match: 13. Germline V gene sequence: CDR1 SGHNT, CDR2 YYREEE (reference sequence). This CDR3 reads CASKPGLAGYRGTDTQYF. CDR3 nucleotide sequence: TGTGCCAGTAAACCGGGACTAGCGGGATATAGGGGCACAGATACGCAGTATTTT.

This chain joins TRBV4-3 and TRBJ2-7, with 9 bases lining up with TRBD2. The germline CDR1 and CDR2 sequences are LGHNA and YSLEER. Trimming removed 1 base from V and 3 bases from J; junction bases left unmatched: 7. The CDR3 has 16 amino acids. CDR3 protein: CASSQALAGWVYEQYF. In nucleotides, the CDR3 is TGCGCCAGCAGCCAAGCGCTAGCGGGATGGGTCTACGAGCAGTACTTC.

V is TRBV27 and J is TRBJ1-3; no definite D call. Germline CDR1 MNHEY, CDR2 SMNVEV (reference sequence). The ends were cut back, 5 bases at V and 4 bases at J, with 15 bases in the middle. The CDR3 runs 15 residues. CDR3 nucleotide sequence: TGTGCCAGCAGTCCCTCCTGGACCATCGGAAACACCATATATTTT. Residues: CASSPSWTIGNTIYF.

The chain links TRBV13 to TRBJ2-1; 11 positions agree with TRBD2. This CDR3 has 16 amino acids. Looked up from germline, CDR1 is PRHDT and CDR2 is FYEKMQ (reference sequence). V lost 5 bases to trimming and J lost 5 bases; unmatched junction nucleotides: 8. The CDR3 DNA follows: TGTGCCAGCAGCCTTACCGGGACTAGCGGAGACAATGAGCAGTTCTTC. Residues: CASSLTGTSGDNEQFF. Complete variable domain (other parts from reference TRBV13 and TRBJ2-1): AAGVIQSPRHLIKEKRETATLKCYPIPRHDTVYWYQQGPGQDPQFLISFYEKMQSDKGSIPDRFSAQQFSDYHSELNMSSLELGDSALYFCASSLTGTSGDNEQFFGPGTRLTVL.

The J gene is TRBJ2-3, the V gene TRBV7-9, with 14 bases aligning to TRBD2. The length of the CDR3 is 15 residues. The V gene's germline CDR1 is SEHNR and CDR2 FQNEAQ (reference sequence). After removal of 6 bases from V and 4 bases from J, the junction contained 3 bases not matched to a gene. This chain's CDR3 is CASRPGLAGADTQYF. CDR3 bases: TGTGCCAGCAGGCCGGGACTAGCGGGAGCAGATACGCAGTATTTT.